This record looks at one TCR beta chain sequence and its context. Its matching antigen is unknown. This entry comes from a study of T cell responses to AZD1222 COVID-19 vaccine. General study points: It was only after the peak T cell response that any repertoires were sampled.

Method: immunoSEQ multiplex PCR; TCRdb's copy keeps in-frame clones and lacks some. Of about 200,000 clones listed, around 93% were seen once; the top ten hold less than 1.2%. The sample in question was peripheral blood, obtained 28 days after the second AZD1222 dose. This sequence was found in an adult who received the AZD1222 COVID-19 vaccine.

The CDR3, as DNA: TGTGCCAGCAGTTGGGGGCCAAGCTATGGCTACACCTTC. Translating gives CASSWGPSYGYTF. The rearrangement joins TRBV28 to TRBJ1-2, with a possible D match to TRBD1 (6 bases). The CDR3 runs to 13 residues. V was trimmed by 4 bases and J by 4 bases, leaving 10 bases between them. CDR1 and CDR2 from the germline V gene are MDHEN and SYDVKM.